These T cell receptor beta chains were read from a single sample in a study of spatial heterogeneity in lung cancer. TCRdb fed the 5' RACE reads into MiXCR, producing one record per CDR3 protein. The repertoire holds 6,000 to 8,000 distinct CDR3 sequences, with 15% to 20% as singletons. The sample in question was PBMCs, obtained at surgery. These receptors came from a female donor with early-stage non-small cell lung cancer. Both conserved end residues are trimmed from each CDR3. The order of the fields is J gene, V gene, CDR3 protein.

j_gene: TRBJ2-5; v_gene: TRBV10-3; CDR3aa: AISESIGSGPETQY
j_gene: TRBJ2-3; v_gene: TRBV20-1; CDR3aa: SAKGVLAGGPVVDTQY
j_gene: TRBJ2-3; v_gene: TRBV20-1; CDR3aa: SAREGTTDTQY
j_gene: TRBJ2-7; v_gene: TRBV5-1; CDR3aa: ASSTPPGEQY
j_gene: TRBJ2-3; v_gene: TRBV5-1; CDR3aa: ASRDGSTDTQY
j_gene: TRBJ2-1; v_gene: TRBV6-6; CDR3aa: ASSHPSGNNEQF
j_gene: TRBJ2-5; v_gene: TRBV10-3; CDR3aa: AIGYGGEETQY
j_gene: TRBJ2-2; v_gene: TRBV18; CDR3aa: ASSPGTLNTGELF
j_gene: TRBJ2-1; v_gene: TRBV7-9; CDR3aa: ASSLGTGRNEQF
j_gene: TRBJ2-5; v_gene: TRBV11-2; CDR3aa: ASSLELAGKETQY
j_gene: TRBJ2-1; v_gene: TRBV27; CDR3aa: ASSPFAGDNEQF
j_gene: TRBJ2-1; v_gene: TRBV7-3; CDR3aa: ASSLSLNNEQF
j_gene: TRBJ2-1; v_gene: TRBV7-9; CDR3aa: ASSSLAGFYNEQF
j_gene: TRBJ2-3; v_gene: TRBV11-2; CDR3aa: ASSPLREYTQY
j_gene: TRBJ2-7; v_gene: TRBV5-1; CDR3aa: ASSPLGGTYEQY